In its sample, the clone carrying this TCR beta chain was seen once. Its antigen is undetermined. The data stem from a study of PD-1 blockade in classical Hodgkin lymphoma. Study as a whole: Once every 2 weeks, patients received intravenous nivolumab at 3 mg/kg. Study-wide results and caveats: The study found that TCR diversity rose significantly by C4D1 in CD4+ but not CD8+ cells. Nothing has yet pinned down what causes the repertoire differences, possibly disease activity or prior therapy.

Germline trimming cut 3 bases from V and 3 bases from J; bases unmatched to any gene: 4. This CDR3 comprises 15 residues. Germline-derived CDR1 and CDR2 are MNHEY and SMNVEV (reference sequence). Generated by immunoSEQ multiplex PCR, the TCRdb table keeps only in-frame clones and is missing some. Of about 93,000 clones detected, 85% to 95% appear once; the ten largest clones hold under 3%. Each and every patient relapsed after autologous stem cell transplantation, and patients got differing brentuximab vedotin exposure. The sample was peripheral blood mononuclear cells (PBMCs), taken before the second cycle of nivolumab. The V call is TRBV27, the J call TRBJ1-5, with 8 bases that match TRBD1. The source of this sequence is a human donor with classical Hodgkin lymphoma. The CDR3 protein is CASSFSGGNNQPQHF. CDR3 nucleotide sequence: TGTGCCAGCAGTTTCTCAGGGGGCAACAATCAGCCCCAGCATTTT.